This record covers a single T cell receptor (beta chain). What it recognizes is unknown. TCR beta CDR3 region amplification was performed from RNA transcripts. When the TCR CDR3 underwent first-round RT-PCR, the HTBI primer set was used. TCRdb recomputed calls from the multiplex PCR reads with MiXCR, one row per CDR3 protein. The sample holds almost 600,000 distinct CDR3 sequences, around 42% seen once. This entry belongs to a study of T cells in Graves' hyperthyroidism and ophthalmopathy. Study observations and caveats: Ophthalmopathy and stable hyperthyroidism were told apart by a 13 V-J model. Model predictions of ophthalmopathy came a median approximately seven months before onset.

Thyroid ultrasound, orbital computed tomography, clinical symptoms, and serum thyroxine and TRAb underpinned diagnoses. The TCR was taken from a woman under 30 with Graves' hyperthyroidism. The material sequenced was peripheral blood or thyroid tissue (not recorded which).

This chain's CDR3 is CASSSQQGQGFYEQYF. CDR3 in DNA: TGCGCCAGCAGCTCGCAACAGGGACAGGGGTTCTACGAGCAGTACTTC. The V call is TRBV5-1, the J call TRBJ2-7; TRBD1 matches at 10 bases. The CDR3 extends over 16 amino acids. V dropped 3 bases and J dropped 3; count of bases not matched to a gene: 9. Per germline, CDR1 SGHRS and CDR2 YFSETQ.